Following are 17 T cell receptor beta chains from one sample sequenced in a study of blood T cell repertoires in COVID-19. Sequencing used immunoSEQ multiplex PCR; TCRdb keeps in-frame clones, though not all of them. The sample lists 250,000 to 300,000 clones, roughly 86% occurring once. The sample comprised peripheral blood. Receptors were obtained from a woman aged 25 to 39 with COVID-19, enrolled during active disease.

The chain is built from TRBV5-5 and TRBJ1-2, with 9 bases lining up with TRBD1. From germline, CDR1 is SGHKS and CDR2 YYEKEE (reference sequence). The ends lost 3 bases at V and 3 bases at J; junction bases unmatched: 9. This CDR3 contains 16 residues. The CDR3 coding sequence is TGTGCCAGCAGCTCTCCGGGACAGGGAGTATACTATGGCTACACCTTC. The encoded protein is CASSSPGQGVYYGYTF.

V gene TRBV27 combines with J gene TRBJ1-4; D not resolved. Per the germline V gene, CDR1 is MNHEY and CDR2 is SMNVEV (reference sequence). V was cut by 3 bases and J by 8 bases, with 10 bases left in between. The CDR3 is 13 amino acids. The chain's CDR3 is CASSLRRGEKLFF. As DNA, the CDR3 is TGTGCCAGCAGTTTGCGGCGAGGGGAAAAACTGTTTTTT. The entire variable domain, with the rest obtained from reference TRBV27 and TRBJ1-4, is as follows: EAQVTQNPRYLITVTGKKLTVTCSQNMNHEYMSWYRQDPGLGLRQIYYSMNVEVTDKGDVPEGYKVSRKEKRNFPLILESPSPNQTSLYFCASSLRRGEKLFFGSGTQLSVL.

This rearrangement joins TRBV7-8 to TRBJ2-1; possible D gene TRBD2, 5 bases. This CDR3 is 15 amino acids long. V lost 3 bases and J lost 2, with 11 bases in between. The germline gives CDR1 SGHVS, CDR2 FQNEAQ. The CDR3 DNA reads as TGTGCCAGCAGCTTCGTCGGGGATCCCTACAATGAGCAGTTCTTC. This gives the protein CASSFVGDPYNEQFF.

This clone appeared once. The chain has TRBV2 and TRBJ1-5, with a possible D match to TRBD1 (6 bases). V was clipped by 10 bases and J by 6 bases, with 13 bases between them. The germline CDR1 and CDR2 sequences are SNHLY and FYNNEI. The CDR3 length is 12 residues. CDR3 bases: TGTGCCACTGGGGGCCCGGCTCAGCCCCAGCATTTT. Translating it yields CATGGPAQPQHF.

V gene TRBV6-5 combines with J gene TRBJ2-7, with 7 bases fitting TRBD1. CDR3 size: 14 residues. V lost 6 bases and J lost 2; bases outside the gene matches: 7. The germline V gene has CDR1 MNHEY and CDR2 SVGAGI. CDR3 residues: CASRGSGQTYEQYF. The CDR3 DNA follows: TGTGCCAGCAGGGGATCGGGACAGACCTACGAGCAGTACTTC.

The chain links TRBV5-4 to TRBJ1-2; D is ambiguous. This CDR3 has 16 amino acids. The ends were cut back, 0 bases at V and 0 bases at J, with 12 bases in the middle. The germline V gene has CDR1 SGHNT and CDR2 YYREEE (reference sequence). For the CDR3, the DNA is TGTGCCAGCAGCTTGGGGGGAGAGGGCACTAACTATGGCTACACCTTC. Its translation: CASSLGGEGTNYGYTF.

The chain carries TRBV4-1 and TRBJ2-7; 14 positions match TRBD2. The J segment lost 4 bases and the V segment lost 4 bases, leaving 3 bases of the junction unmatched. CDR3 length: 15 residues. The germline V gene has CDR1 MGHRA and CDR2 YSYEKL. CDR3 in amino acids: CASSPGTSGGYEQYF. The CDR3 DNA sequence: TGCGCCAGCAGCCCGGGGACTAGCGGGGGATACGAGCAGTACTTC.

CDR3 residues: CASSLGQGYNQPQHF. The CDR3 DNA sequence: TGTGCCAGCAGTTTAGGACAGGGTTACAATCAGCCCCAGCATTTT. J is TRBJ1-5 and V is TRBV6-5; 8 bases are shared with TRBD1. The CDR3 totals 15 residues. Per the germline V gene, CDR1 is MNHEY and CDR2 is SVGAGI. The junction had 5 bases not matched to a gene; V was cut back by 4 bases and J by 3 bases.

The genes are TRBV25-1 and TRBJ2-5; 9 bases agree with TRBD2. The CDR3 runs 15 residues. Losses at the gene ends were 2 bases for V and 5 bases for J; bases not matched to a gene: 6. Germline CDR1 MGHDK, CDR2 SYGVNS. CDR3 sequence: CASSEVAGGSETQYF. CDR3 DNA: TGTGCCAGCAGTGAAGTGGCGGGGGGGTCTGAGACCCAGTACTTC.

V and J are TRBV6-6 and TRBJ2-1, with unresolved D. Germline CDR1 and CDR2: MNHNY and SVGAGI (reference sequence). This CDR3 has 13 residues. V lost 5 bases, J lost 6 bases, and 11 bases lay in between. The CDR3 spells CASSPPTGNEQFF. In DNA, the CDR3 is TGTGCCAGCAGTCCCCCGACTGGCAATGAGCAGTTCTTC.

In nucleotides, the CDR3 is TGTGCCAGCAGCTTGGACAGCAACACTGAAGCTTTCTTT. Translating gives CASSLDSNTEAFF. The J gene is TRBJ1-1, the V gene TRBV7-9, with TRBD1 as a possible D gene (6 bases). The V gene lost 3 bases and the J gene lost 2 bases, with 7 bases spanning the gap. The CDR3 runs to 13 residues. Germline values: CDR1 SEHNR, CDR2 FQNEAQ (reference sequence).

The chain recombines TRBV5-4 with TRBJ2-1; tentatively, D is TRBD2 (5 bases). The V gene's germline CDR1 is SGHNT and CDR2 YYREEE (reference sequence). There are 15 residues in the CDR3. V was shortened by 3 bases and J by 9 bases, with 19 bases between the two germline ends. The CDR3 nucleotides are TGTGCCAGCAGCTCCACTAGATCTGATGGAAGTGAGCAGTTCTTC. Amino acids: CASSSTRSDGSEQFF.

This clone was seen just once. The V and J genes are TRBV19 and TRBJ1-2, with TRBD1 matching 7 bases. V was clipped by 6 bases and J by 2 bases; unmatched bases: 6. CDR1 LNHDA and CDR2 SQIVND come from the germline V gene (reference sequence). The CDR3 runs 14 residues. The CDR3 spells CASRAKTGNYGYTF. CDR3 nucleotides: TGTGCCAGTAGAGCCAAGACAGGGAACTATGGCTACACCTTC.

The chain has TRBV10-3 and TRBJ1-2; 10 nucleotides align to TRBD1. The CDR3 loop spans 13 amino acids. Germline V gene data show CDR1 as ENHRY and CDR2 as SYGVKD. V gave up 8 bases and J gave up 6 bases; unmatched junction bases: 6. CDR3 residues: CAIDRTGGNGYTF. DNA of the CDR3: TGTGCCATCGATCGGACAGGGGGTAATGGCTACACCTTC.

The rearrangement joins TRBV28 to TRBJ1-6, with D unresolved. Trimming pared 8 bases from V and 3 bases from J, leaving 14 bases between. The CDR3 is made up of 15 amino acids. Per germline, CDR1 MDHEN and CDR2 SYDVKM. CDR3 nucleotides: TGTGCCAGCGCTACCGAGGGAGACTATAATTCACCCCTCCACTTT. Its translation: CASATEGDYNSPLHF.

This CDR3 reads CASSFDTGVWTEAFF. Written as DNA, the CDR3 is TGCGCCAGCAGCTTCGATACAGGGGTCTGGACTGAAGCTTTCTTT. This chain connects TRBV5-1 to TRBJ1-1, with 7 nucleotides matching TRBD1. The CDR3 totals 15 residues. Germline V CDR1 and CDR2: SGHRS, YFSETQ. Germline trimming cut 2 bases from V and 5 bases from J; bases unmatched to any gene: 9.

This chain uses TRBV4-1 with TRBJ2-7; maybe TRBD2 (6 bases). V dropped 4 bases and J dropped 6 bases, with 10 bases sitting between them. Per germline, CDR1 MGHRA and CDR2 YSYEKL. The CDR3 spans 12 residues. The CDR3 DNA sequence: TGCGCCAGCAGCCCTTTGGGGGGCGAGCAGTACTTC. Translated, it gives CASSPLGGEQYF.